This TCR beta chain was recovered during a study of shared clonotypes between healthy human individuals (dated by TCRdb to 2020 to 2021). Background on the whole study: Two women and a few men aged 18 to 49 years were included in the cohort. For each donor, CD4 naive and CD4 memory were each run on three plates, CD8 naive on two plates, and CD8 memory on one plate. To estimate repertoire size and how much clonotypes are shared between individuals, the study performed deep sequencing of blood TCR repertoires from five healthy adults. Each donor's leukapheresis produced roughly between about 0.9 and 9.5 billion PBMCs. Different laboratories and diverse techniques were used to prepare libraries and sequence TCR repertoires, to increase sequencing depth and limit assay-specific biases.

A remark on this clone: No cognate antigen has been identified for it. No much larger clonotype is one base removed from it; base qualities were not supplied. Other DNA sequences from this sample encode an identical CDR3 as well.

The research as a whole found: Sampling was restricted to blood, and TCR repertoires in tissue are likely to differ from TCR repertoires in blood. Based on pairwise subsampling, the degree of clonotype sharing among donors was expected to be affected by sequencing depth. Higher generation probabilities were observed for clonotypes shared by all four sorted-subset donors than for non-shared clonotypes. Because the study included a small number of donors, the genetic and exposure-history diversity represented was limited. Naive subsets generally had larger estimated clonotype richness than memory subsets. Incomplete sequencing was indicated by rarefaction of sorted-subset datasets, despite the large sequencing depth. Sharing across several donors was observed for about 5% of naive CD4, 3.5% of naive CD8, 2% to 2.5% of memory CD4, and approximately 0.41% of memory CD8 clonotypes.

Donors were healthy HIV-negative adults with no recently reported acute infections or vaccinations. Every donor was a Caucasian adult residing in Nashville, Tennessee, USA. CD4+ T cells were enriched through magnetic negative selection, after which naive cells were positively selected on CD45RA and the remaining negative fraction served as the memory subset. After blood collection by leukapheresis, PBMCs were isolated using Ficoll-Histopaque density gradient centrifugation and then cryopreserved in the vapor phase of liquid nitrogen. Analytical flow cytometry was used to check the purity and quantity of each magnetically sorted T cell population. From each sorted fraction, genomic DNA was isolated and quantified by UV absorbance on a Nanodrop 2000c. Counted from cysteine to phenylalanine, this CDR3 has 14 amino acids. Only CDR3 DNA is held: 42 bases, read in frame from base 1. The junction shows trimming of 0 bases on V and 1 base on J, plus 9 bases between the germline ends. CDR1 and CDR2 are drawn from the germline V gene (reference sequence): GTSNPN, SVGIG.

TCR CDR3 regions were amplified from genomic DNA by multiplex PCR using the deep immunoSEQ assay. Extracted genomic DNA from each cell subset was distributed evenly across all wells of several immunoSEQ 96-well plates, and each plate was treated as a replicate. For sorted subsets, about 0.2 ug genomic DNA, equal to tens of thousands of T cell genomes, was loaded into each replicate PCR. The purified libraries were quantified using a Qubit 3.0 fluorometer, sized with a Bioanalyzer 2100, and then quantified again using the KAPA Library Quantification kit. Each immunoSEQ 96-well plate was sequenced on its own single-read 150-cycle Illumina NextSeq 550 flow cell. In the source study's methods: Because the immunoSEQ output included only junctional sequences and no quality scores, the filtering could not be the same as the filtering used for full-length reads. Sequences were annotated with PyIR, a Python wrapper for IgBLAST v1.9, and V/J genes and CDR3 were assigned using IMGT germline references. Reads were removed for weak V/J assignments (E-value above 1e-6), missing CDR3, stop codons, out-of-frame junctions, or ambiguous translated residues. A V3J clonotype was defined by an identical inferred V gene, J gene, and CDR3 amino acid sequence. To compute the percentage overlap between repertoires, the number of shared unique clonotypes was divided by the size of the smaller repertoire. Richness of each repertoire was evaluated using RTK rarefaction, the Chao1 estimator, and Recon v2.1 estimates of unobserved clonotypes. Generation probabilities were computed with OLGA for all TCRbeta clonotypes obtained by the gDNA method from a handful of donors. Here the immuneACCESS table is served through TCRdb, limited to in-frame sequences with V and J called. Missing clones are a known gap in these copies; in checked studies unresolved V genes cover under half, and the rest lacks a known reason. The V and J calls and the clone size are those of that table, but D and trimming were determined from the DNA. The sample table shows 2,500,000 or so clones, and approximately 92% are seen once. Of the sample, over 0.12% falls within the top ten clones.

The sequence came from a man aged 18-30 years in good health. The sequenced sample consisted of naive CD4+ T cells sorted from blood. The sample's cell subset or site label, decoded: CD45RA+ positively selected. The V gene is TRBV30 and the J gene is TRBJ1-1, with TRBD1 perhaps the D gene, on 5 matching bases. The CDR3 region: CAWSVLTANTEAFF. The nucleotides are TGTGCCTGGAGTGTTCTGACAGCGAACACTGAAGCTTTCTTT. When the CDR3 is completed using the reference TRBV30 and TRBJ1-1 genes on either side, the full variable domain is SQTIHQWPATLVQPVGSPLSLECTVEGTSNPNLYWYRQAAGRGLQLLFYSVGIGQISSEVPQNLSASRPQDRQFILSSKKLLLSDSGFYLCAWSVLTANTEAFFGQGTRLTVV.